This is a list of T cell receptor beta chains from one sample in a study of T cell clones after liver transplantation. Their target antigens are unknown. TCRdb's copy holds only in-frame clones and misses some; the assay was immunoSEQ multiplex PCR. The profile covers some 130 clones, with about 58% appearing a single time and approximately 62% taken by the ten largest. The sample taken for sequencing was CD8+ T cells from cultured PBMCs. All receptors come from a human patient who received a liver transplant. Part of the T cell pool may stem from the graft donor. Both conserved end residues are part of each CDR3. The D gene is left open where the match is weak. The size entry is marked missing in some rows and otherwise reads once, few, many or a size class.

clone_size d_call j_call v_call cdr3_aa cdr3_nt
hyperexpanded NA TRBJ1-1 TRBV20-1 CSARLNTEAFF TGCAGTGCGAGGTTGAACACTGAAGCTTTCTTT
NA NA TRBJ2-2 TRBV15 CATRNTRGELFF TGTGCCACCCGGAACACCCGCGGGGAGCTGTTTTTT
NA NA TRBJ2-3 TRBV5-4 CASSMVTGTITDTQYF TGTGCCAGCAGCATGGTAACGGGGACGATCACAGATACGCAGTATTTT
NA NA TRBJ2-6 TRBV7-6 CASSCHFSQSRANVLTF TGTGCCAGCAGCTGTCATTTCTCACAAAGTCGGGCCAACGTCCTGACTTTC
NA NA TRBJ1-2 TRBV6-1 CASSCMRKTYGYTF TGTGCCAGCAGTTGTATGCGAAAGACCTATGGCTACACCTTC
NA NA TRBJ1-2 TRBV19 CASSIPGINYGYTF TGTGCCAGTAGTATCCCAGGGATCAACTATGGCTACACCTTC
NA TRBD2 TRBJ2-6 TRBV4-3 CASSQEAGRGANVLTF TGCGCCAGCAGCCAAGAAGCGGGGAGAGGGGCCAACGTCCTGACTTTC
large TRBD1 TRBJ1-4 TRBV14 CASSQDSSDQGQLDEKLFF TGTGCCAGCAGCCAAGATTCTTCGGATCAGGGACAGTTGGATGAAAAACTGTTTTTT
NA NA TRBJ2-7 TRBV11-1 CASSLGFYEQYF TGTGCCAGCAGCTTGGGATTCTACGAGCAGTACTTC
NA NA TRBJ2-5 TRBV6-5 CASSYSNQETQYF TGTGCCAGCAGTTACTCGAACCAAGAGACCCAGTACTTC
once NA TRBJ2-1 TRBV7-9 CASSKISQFGNEQFF TGTGCCAGCAGCAAGATCTCACAATTCGGGAATGAGCAGTTCTTC
hyperexpanded NA TRBJ1-5 TRBV7-9 CASSHSSHSNQPQHF TGTGCCAGCAGCCACAGCTCGCATAGCAATCAGCCCCAGCATTTT
NA NA TRBJ1-3 TRBV5-6 CASSLYPLGNTIYF TGTGCCAGCAGCTTGTATCCCCTCGGAAACACCATATATTTT
NA NA TRBJ2-6 TRBV7-8 CASSHALPQSRANVLTF TGTGCCAGCAGCCACGCTCTCCCACAAAGTCGGGCCAACGTCCTGACTTTC
NA NA TRBJ2-6 TRBV10-3 CAISVPDCIQSRANVLTF TGTGCCATCAGTGTTCCTGACTGTATACAAAGTCGGGCCAACGTCCTGACTTTC
few TRBD1 TRBJ2-1 TRBV7-6 CASRQPLQGPFNRDPRYEQFF TGTGCCAGCAGACAGCCATTACAGGGGCCGTTCAACCGGGACCCGCGGTATGAGCAGTTCTTC